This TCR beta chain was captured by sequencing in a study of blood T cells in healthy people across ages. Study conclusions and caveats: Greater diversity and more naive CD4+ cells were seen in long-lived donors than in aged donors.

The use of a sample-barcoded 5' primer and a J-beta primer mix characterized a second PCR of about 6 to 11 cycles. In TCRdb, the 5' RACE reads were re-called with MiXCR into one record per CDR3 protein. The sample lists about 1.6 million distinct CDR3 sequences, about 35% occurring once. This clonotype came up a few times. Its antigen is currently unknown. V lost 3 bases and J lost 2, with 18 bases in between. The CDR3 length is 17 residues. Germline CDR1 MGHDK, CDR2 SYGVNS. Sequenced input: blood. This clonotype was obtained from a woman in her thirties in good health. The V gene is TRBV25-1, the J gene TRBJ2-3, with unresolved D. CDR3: CASSDRALRVDTDTQYF. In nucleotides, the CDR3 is TGTGCCAGCAGTGATCGCGCCTTGAGAGTAGACACAGATACGCAGTATTTT.